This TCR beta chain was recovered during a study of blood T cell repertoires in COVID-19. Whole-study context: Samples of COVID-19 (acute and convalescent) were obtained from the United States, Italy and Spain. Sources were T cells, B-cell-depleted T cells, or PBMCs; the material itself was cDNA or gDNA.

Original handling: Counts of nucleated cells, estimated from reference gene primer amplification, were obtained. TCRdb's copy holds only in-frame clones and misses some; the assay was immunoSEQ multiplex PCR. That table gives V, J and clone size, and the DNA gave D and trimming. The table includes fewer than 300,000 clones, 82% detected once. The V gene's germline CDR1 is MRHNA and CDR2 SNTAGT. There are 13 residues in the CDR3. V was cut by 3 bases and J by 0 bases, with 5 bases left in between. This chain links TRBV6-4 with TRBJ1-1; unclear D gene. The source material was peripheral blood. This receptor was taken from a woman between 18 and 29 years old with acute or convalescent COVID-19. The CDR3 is CASSDQMNTEAFF. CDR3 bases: TGTGCCAGCAGTGATCAGATGAACACTGAAGCTTTCTTT.